A selection of T cell receptor beta chains follows, all from one sample in a study of blood T cell repertoires in COVID-19. This table comes from immunoSEQ multiplex PCR, and its TCRdb copy is limited to in-frame clones, with some not included. The data show around 260,000 clones, over 75% seen once. The sequencing input was peripheral blood. The receptors were sampled from a woman between 50 and 59 years old with acute or convalescent COVID-19. Each CDR3 is given with its conserved first and last residue. Only part of the rows carry a size: once, few, many, or a class if the clone is expanded.

CDR3 length: 13; clone size: NA; V gene: TRBV7-9; CDR3 protein: CASSPEFAGELFF
CDR3 length: 14; clone size: NA; V gene: TRBV2; CDR3 protein: CAGKNRVRDTEAFF
CDR3 length: 14; clone size: once; V gene: TRBV19; CDR3 protein: CASSIRREGSEQFF
CDR3 length: 16; clone size: NA; V gene: TRBV4-2; CDR3 protein: CASSQAAGGPPDTQYF
CDR3 length: 16; clone size: once; V gene: TRBV6-1; CDR3 protein: CASSVTGRSSTDTQYF
CDR3 length: 17; clone size: NA; V gene: TRBV19; CDR3 protein: CASSGGSPLSSYNEQFF
CDR3 length: 14; clone size: NA; V gene: TRBV29-1; CDR3 protein: CSVVRGGGSYEQYF
CDR3 length: 17; clone size: NA; V gene: TRBV4-1; CDR3 protein: CASSQRVTGSGANVLTF
CDR3 length: 15; clone size: NA; V gene: TRBV11-2; CDR3 protein: CASRRQGALGDTQYF
CDR3 length: 15; clone size: NA; V gene: TRBV11-3; CDR3 protein: CASSFGTANYNEQFF
CDR3 length: 16; clone size: NA; V gene: TRBV19; CDR3 protein: CASFGTRQGAYNEQFF
CDR3 length: 14; clone size: NA; V gene: TRBV7-6; CDR3 protein: CASSLSWGPDTQYF
CDR3 length: 17; clone size: NA; V gene: TRBV7-9; CDR3 protein: CASSPRFFSGANYGYTF
CDR3 length: 15; clone size: NA; V gene: TRBV4-1; CDR3 protein: CASSLLYTGANVLTF
CDR3 length: 19; clone size: NA; V gene: TRBV29-1; CDR3 protein: CSVGLGMSTPQLGGQPQHF
CDR3 length: 14; clone size: NA; V gene: TRBV18; CDR3 protein: CASSPRGGDYGYTF
CDR3 length: 19; clone size: NA; V gene: TRBV2; CDR3 protein: CASSEGRRGTSGIYNEQFF
CDR3 length: 14; clone size: once; V gene: TRBV7-3; CDR3 protein: CASSLKGQSYEQYF
CDR3 length: 13; clone size: NA; V gene: TRBV10-3; CDR3 protein: CAISGQGNSPLHF
CDR3 length: 13; clone size: NA; V gene: TRBV9; CDR3 protein: CASSVKTLETQYF
CDR3 length: 16; clone size: NA; V gene: TRBV19; CDR3 protein: CASSMRGGQGNTEAFF
CDR3 length: 14; clone size: NA; V gene: TRBV9; CDR3 protein: CASSVGQGNYGYTF
CDR3 length: 16; clone size: NA; V gene: TRBV30; CDR3 protein: CAWSPKDTGARPVYTF
CDR3 length: 14; clone size: once; V gene: TRBV7-9; CDR3 protein: CASSPRTTYNEQFF
CDR3 length: 21; clone size: NA; V gene: TRBV28; CDR3 protein: CASSFLSLTQRRRGYTYEQYF